These 13 T cell receptor beta chains share one sample of origin, sequenced in a study of post-analysis software for immune sequencing data. Study-wide findings and caveats: Patients showed TRBV5-6, TRBV5-1 and TRBV20-1 among five TRBV segments more frequent than in controls.

For these receptors, no antigen is known. The authors incorporated unique molecular identifiers into the TCR beta cDNA libraries. TCRdb independently ran MiXCR on the PCR reads; one entry per CDR3 protein. The sample carries some 690,000 distinct CDR3 sequences, 25% to 30% recorded once. Sequencing used blood. The source is a girl aged 5-17 years with multiple sclerosis.

The chain recombines TRBV21-1 with TRBJ2-7. TRBV21-1 is recorded as a pseudogene. This CDR3 spans 15 amino acids. This chain's CDR3 is CASKKGRRSDYEQYF. The DNA of the CDR3 is TGTGCCAGCAAAAAAGGGCGGCGGTCGGACTACGAGCAGTACTTC.

The V gene is TRBV5-4, the J gene TRBJ2-7; D possibly corresponds to TRBD1 (6 bases). Germline-derived CDR1 and CDR2 are SGHNT and YYREEE (reference sequence). The CDR3 totals 16 residues. Trimming removed 4 bases from V and 1 base from J, with 18 bases in between. CDR3 coding DNA: TGTGCCAGCAGCCCCCGGGGTCAGGGGCCGTCCTACGAGCAGTACTTC. It yields the protein CASSPRGQGPSYEQYF.

This chain links TRBV20-1 with TRBJ2-5, with D possibly TRBD1 on 6 matching bases. V shed 0 bases and J shed 5 bases, with 19 bases lying between them. This CDR3 region has 16 residues. Germline assignment: CDR1 DFQATT and CDR2 SNEGSKA (reference sequence). CDR3 nucleotides: TGCAGTGCTAGAGATCCCAGCAGGGGCGGTGAGGAGACCCAGTACTTC. Translation gives CSARDPSRGGEETQYF.

This chain links TRBV12-3 or TRBV12-4 with TRBJ1-5; weak D call: TRBD1 (5 bases). There are 14 residues in the CDR3. Between the trimmed V and J ends, which lost 1 base and 4 bases, there was a span of 8 bases. CDR3 sequence: CASSLDRPNQPQHF. CDR3 DNA: TGTGCCAGCAGTTTAGACAGGCCAAATCAGCCCCAGCATTTT.

In this sample, this clonotype turned up a few times. The chain is built from TRBV20-1 and TRBJ2-1, with TRBD2 matching over 8 bases. The junction had 9 bases not matched to a gene; V was cut back by 6 bases and J by 8 bases. From germline, CDR1 is DFQATT and CDR2 SNEGSKA (reference sequence). The CDR3 spans 13 residues. The CDR3 sequence is CSAEGGRRYEQFF. The CDR3 nucleotides read TGCAGTGCCGAGGGCGGGAGGAGGTATGAGCAGTTCTTC.

This clonotype was seen a few times. V gene TRBV20-1 combines with J gene TRBJ1-6; TRBD1 might be the D (6 bases). Trimming stripped 3 bases from V and 10 bases from J, with 13 bases between. This CDR3 has 13 amino acids. Germline values: CDR1 DFQATT, CDR2 SNEGSKA (reference sequence). CDR3 bases: TGCAGTGCTAGGGCCAGGGGACAATCACCCCTCCACTTT. Encoded protein: CSARARGQSPLHF.

This clonotype was picked up a small number of times. The rearrangement links TRBV4-2 to TRBJ2-5, with D possibly being TRBD2 (6 bases). CDR3 length equals 18 residues. Germline CDR1 and CDR2: LGHNA and YNFKEQ. Trimming removed 3 bases from V and 2 bases from J, with 22 bases in between. CDR3 in amino acids: CASSHSYPLIRGQETQYF. The CDR3 nucleotides read TGTGCCAGCAGCCATAGCTACCCCCTAATCCGGGGGCAAGAGACCCAGTACTTC.

The chain recombines TRBV6-2 or TRBV6-3 with TRBJ2-1; D not resolved. CDR3 length: 15 residues. Trimming removed 7 bases from V and 9 bases from J, with 22 bases in between. The germline V gene has CDR1 MNHEY and CDR2 SVGEGT. CDR3 sequence: CASTQDRTLAIEQFF. CDR3 nucleotide sequence: TGTGCCAGCACCCAGGACCGTACCCTTGCTATTGAGCAGTTCTTC.

The gene calls are TRBV7-9 and TRBJ1-2; 7 bases are a match to TRBD1. The CDR3 spans 14 residues. After removal of 4 bases from V and 4 bases from J, the junction contained 6 bases not matched to a gene. CDR1 is SEHNR and CDR2 is FQNEAQ in the germline V gene (reference sequence). The CDR3 DNA reads TGTGCCAGCAGCTCGTCGACAGGGATCTATGGCTACACCTTC. Amino acids: CASSSSTGIYGYTF.

V gene TRBV20-1 combines with J gene TRBJ2-1; possibly TRBD2 for D (6 bases). The V end lost 1 base, the J end lost 4 bases, and 14 bases lay between the germline ends. CDR3 length: 15 amino acids. Germline CDR1 is DFQATT and CDR2 is SNEGSKA (reference sequence). CDR3 sequence (DNA): TGCAGTGCTAGAGGGGGCGGGGACCCTTACAATGAGCAGTTCTTC. It translates to CSARGGGDPYNEQFF.

A few counts support this clonotype. The genes are TRBV18 and TRBJ2-1; TRBD2 matches at 14 bases. The CDR3 totals 18 residues. CDR1 and CDR2 (germline): KGHSH, LQKENI. V gave up 4 bases and J gave up 5 bases; unmatched junction bases: 10. This CDR3 is CASSRTTSGRGGDNEQFF. DNA of the CDR3: TGTGCCAGCTCACGTACGACTAGCGGGAGGGGTGGCGACAATGAGCAGTTCTTC.

The sample holds a few counts of this clonotype. The rearrangement links TRBV3-1 to TRBJ1-1, with no clear D. CDR1 LGHDT and CDR2 YNNKEL come from the germline V gene (reference sequence). The ends were cut back, 0 bases at V and 10 bases at J, with 18 bases in the middle. The CDR3 is 15 amino acids. The CDR3 reads CASSQDGPQVGVAFF. CDR3 nucleotide sequence: TGTGCCAGCAGCCAAGATGGTCCCCAAGTAGGTGTAGCTTTCTTT.

The chain has TRBV5-1 and TRBJ1-2, with TRBD1 as a possible D gene (5 bases). V lost 4 bases and J 8 bases, leaving 12 bases between the germline ends. Germline lookup yields CDR1 SGHRS and CDR2 YFSETQ. The CDR3 covers 12 residues. The CDR3 spells CASSPEGSGYTF. DNA for the CDR3: TGCGCCAGCAGCCCGGAGGGGAGCGGCTACACCTTC.